This T cell receptor beta chain was observed in a study of Ad26.COV2.S vaccination and SARS-CoV-2 variants. Study-level background: Doses of Ad26.COV2.S were injected into muscle once or twice, 56 days apart. Findings and caveats of the study: People who got the vaccine had more spike-specific TCR breadth than people who got placebo.

A note on this clone: What it recognizes is unknown.

In germline, CDR1 is LGHNA, CDR2 YSLEER. This CDR3 has 15 residues. With 2 bases removed from V and 0 bases from J, the gap between germline ends came to 10 bases. Regarding treatment: approximately 18 received Ad26.COV2.S at low or high dose, single or two shots; several received placebo; per-sample allocation not given. Sampling was performed 63 days after the first vaccine or placebo injection. An adult aged 18-55 years in Boston served as the donor. Spike of the Wuhan-strain SARS-CoV-2 was expressed by an Ad26 vector, which formed the vaccine. Assay: immunoSEQ multiplex PCR; the TCRdb copy retains only in-frame clones and omits some. The table has 250,000 to 300,000 clones, around 87% seen once; the top ten hold about 3.6%.

The TCR comes from a person between 18 and 60 years old who received the Ad26.COV2.S COVID-19 vaccine or a placebo. This rearrangement joins TRBV4-3 to TRBJ1-2; no firm D call. The sequencing used peripheral blood, collected in a trial of Ad26.COV2.S vaccine versus placebo. CDR3 protein: CASSQWASPNYGYTF. The CDR3 DNA reads TGCGCCAGCAGCCAATGGGCGTCTCCTAACTATGGCTACACCTTC.